This T cell receptor (beta chain) was recorded in a study of blood T cell repertoires in COVID-19. Study in general: From T cells, B-cell-depleted T cells, or PBMCs came the material, which was cDNA or gDNA.

This clone occurred once. The repertoire was sequenced with immunoSEQ multiplex PCR; TCRdb's copy has only in-frame clones and lacks some. The repertoire has about 190,000 clones, roughly 90% of them found once; the top ten carry approximately 0.64%. The trim removed 3 bases at V and 1 base at J, leaving 0 bases unmatched. Germline values: CDR1 SGHAT, CDR2 FQNNGV. This CDR3 has 13 amino acids. The origin of this receptor is a man aged 50-59 years with acute or convalescent COVID-19. The chain couples TRBV11-2 to TRBJ2-7; TRBD2 matches at 7 bases. Material: peripheral blood. Here the CDR3 DNA reads TGTGCCAGCAGCTTGGGAGGGTCCTACGAGCAGTACGTC. The encoded protein is CASSLGGSYEQYV.